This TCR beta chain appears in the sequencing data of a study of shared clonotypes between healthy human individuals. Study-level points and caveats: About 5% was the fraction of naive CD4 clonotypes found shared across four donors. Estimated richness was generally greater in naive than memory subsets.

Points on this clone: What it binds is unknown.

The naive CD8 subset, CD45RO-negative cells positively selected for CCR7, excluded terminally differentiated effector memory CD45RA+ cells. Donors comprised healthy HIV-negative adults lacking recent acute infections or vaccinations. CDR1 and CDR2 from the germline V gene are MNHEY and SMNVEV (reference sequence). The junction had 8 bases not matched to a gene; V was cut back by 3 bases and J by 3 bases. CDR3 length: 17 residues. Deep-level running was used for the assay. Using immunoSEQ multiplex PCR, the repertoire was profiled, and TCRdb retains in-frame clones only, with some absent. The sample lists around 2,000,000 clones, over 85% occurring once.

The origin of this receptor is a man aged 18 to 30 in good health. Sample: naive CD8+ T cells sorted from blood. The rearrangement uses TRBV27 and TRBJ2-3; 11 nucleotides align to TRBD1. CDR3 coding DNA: TGTGCCAGCAGTTTGAGTGTGGGGGACAGGGGGACAGATACGCAGTATTTT. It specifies CASSLSVGDRGTDTQYF.